This TCR beta chain comes out of a study of molecular identifiers for immune sequencing clone quantification. For the study at large: In replicates, RNA taken from about 19,000 or 110,000 naive CD8 cells was divided five ways, and four portions underwent sequencing.

A CD8+CD4-CCR7+CD45RA+ phenotype served as the sorting definition for naive CD8 T cells. Germline V gene lookup returns CDR1 GTSNPN and CDR2 SVGIG (reference sequence). The CDR3 has 12 residues. Comments on this clonotype: A much bigger clone sits one base away, suggesting this may be a read error.

Libraries of bulk TCR were made by previously described methods (with listed TCR primers). TCRdb independently ran MiXCR on the PCR reads; one entry per CDR3 protein. The sample lists about 640,000 distinct CDR3 sequences; less than 20% were seen once. The receptor's source is a human donor in good health. Some libraries in this study had Jurkat cell RNA spiked in. The rearrangement uses TRBV30 and TRBJ2-1; a weak D match, TRBD1 (6 bases). Sequenced sample: naive CD8+ T cells from blood, with Jurkat cell RNA spiked in. Noted subset: FACS-sorted CD8+CD4-CCR7+CD45RA+ naive T cells. CDR3 nucleotide sequence: TGTGCCTGGAGTGTGGGGGCAGATGAGCAGCTCTTC. Encoded protein: CAWSVGADEQLF.